The clone carrying this T cell receptor beta chain was picked up many times. The antigen remains unidentified. Unique molecular identifiers were incorporated during preparation of the TCRbeta library. TCRdb independently ran MiXCR on the PCR reads; one entry per CDR3 protein. The profile covers fewer than 350,000 distinct CDR3 sequences, with roughly 7.8% appearing a single time and around 10% taken by the ten largest. The entry originates in a study of T-cell reconstitution after alpha-beta-depleted transplantation in children. Study results and caveats: Expanded graft clones numbering several hundred reportedly gave rise to alpha-beta T cells about two months after transplant. The origin of high day-60 TCRbeta diversity in some patients lay in surviving recipient T cells and thymic progenitors. T-cell counts and diversity were attributed mostly to newly produced T cells one year after transplant.

The CDR3 runs to 14 residues. Trimming cost V 6 bases and J 3 bases, with 14 bases left between them. CDR1 is SNHLY and CDR2 is FYNNEI in the germline V gene. This specimen was peripheral blood, taken 360 days after TCRalphabeta/CD19-depleted stem cell transplant. The receptor was derived from a female patient between 2 and 15 years old who had a stem cell transplant for Fanconi anemia, so the T cells may come from the graft donor. The rearrangement joins TRBV2 to TRBJ2-5; D gene uncertain. The CDR3: CASRKGPMEETQYF. The CDR3, as DNA: TGTGCCAGCAGGAAAGGGCCCATGGAAGAGACCCAGTACTTC.